This TCR beta chain was identified during a study of spatial heterogeneity in lung cancer. Time point indicated: sample taken at primary tumor resection. Sequencing covered unsorted whole RNA taken from tumor, nontumor lung or frozen PBMC. Germline V gene data show CDR1 as MDHEN and CDR2 as SYDVKM. The V and J ends lost 1 base and 1 base respectively, with 4 bases between them. The CDR3 covers 13 residues. Each TCR cDNA molecule carried a unique molecular identifier. One entry per CDR3 protein results from TCRdb running MiXCR on the 5' RACE reads. The profile shows tens of thousands of distinct CDR3 sequences, 6.3% of them singletons. This clonotype has a handful of counts.

The sequence came from a female donor with early-stage non-small cell lung cancer. The specimen was PBMCs, collected at surgery. The chain uses TRBV28 and TRBJ1-1; the D is unclear. The CDR3 DNA sequence: TGTGCCAGCAGTTTATTGGGGAACACTGAAGCTTTCTTT. This encodes CASSLLGNTEAFF. Full variable domain (outside the CDR3, taken from reference TRBV28 and TRBJ1-1): DVKVTQSSRYLVKRTGEKVFLECVQDMDHENMFWYRQDPGLGLRLIYFSYDVKMKEKGDIPEGYSVSREKKERFSLILESASTNQTSMYLCASSLLGNTEAFFGQGTRLTVV.